These 32 T cell receptor beta chains were sequenced from one sample in a study of identical twins (TCRdb year 2016). Libraries were constructed by 5' RACE. The instrument was an Illumina HiSeq 2000. Using fastp at Q25 and MiXCR, TCRdb reprocessed the public reads and kept productive beta chains. Every entry covers one CDR3 protein and lists the most common genes and DNA from its rows. The sample yields fewer than 900,000 distinct CDR3 sequences; roughly 20% were counted once. The ten largest clones add up to more than 4% of the sample. This sample was also put to use in a study of T cells expressing NK-cell markers.

Sequencing was done on a sample of PBMCs. The receptors were gathered from a young woman in good health.

This clonotype has only a few counts. This chain uses TRBV29-1 with TRBJ1-1; D remains unclear. V lost 3 bases and J 0 bases, leaving 8 bases between the germline ends. CDR3 length: 13 amino acids. Per germline, CDR1 SQVTM and CDR2 ANQGSEA. The CDR3 DNA follows: TGCAGCGTTGAGAGTAACATGAACACTGAAGCTTTCTTT. Translation gives CSVESNMNTEAFF.

This clonotype was seen just once. The chain has TRBV3-1 and TRBJ2-1; D unclear. The V end was cut by 0 bases, the J end by 6 bases, with 9 bases between. Germline CDR1 reads LGHDT; CDR2 reads YNNKEL (reference sequence). This CDR3 is 14 amino acids long. The CDR3 DNA reads TGTGCCAGCAGCCAAGATTCTACCACCAATGAGCAGTTCTTC. Translated: CASSQDSTTNEQFF.

This clonotype was seen repeatedly, ten times or more. The chain recombines TRBV7-2 with TRBJ2-1; D ambiguous. This CDR3 is built from 9 residues. V dropped 8 bases and J dropped 15 bases, with 11 bases sitting between them. Looked up from germline, CDR1 is SGHTA and CDR2 is FQGNSA. CDR3 DNA: TGTGCCAGCGGGATTGGTCTGTTCTTC. This codes for CASGIGLFF.

The chain recombines TRBV7-9 with TRBJ2-3; D is possibly TRBD2 (7 bases). The CDR3 runs to 15 residues. V was shortened by 4 bases and J by 1 base, with 12 bases between the two germline ends. Germline V gene lookup returns CDR1 SEHNR and CDR2 FQNEAQ (reference sequence). The CDR3 here is CASSSRGGGTDTQYF. The CDR3 DNA follows: TGTGCCAGCAGCTCTCGAGGGGGGGGCACAGATACGCAGTATTTT.

There are a few counts of this clonotype. The rearrangement uses TRBV4-3 and TRBJ2-7, with 7 bases matching TRBD2. CDR1 is LGHNA and CDR2 is YSLEER in the germline V gene. Trimming cost V 0 bases and J 7 bases; bases outside gene matches: 6. The CDR3 runs 14 residues. CDR3: CASSQETGGREQYF. CDR3 nucleotides: TGCGCCAGCAGCCAAGAAACGGGAGGTCGAGAGCAGTACTTC.

V is TRBV20-1 and J is TRBJ1-6; D ambiguous. The CDR3 consists of 14 residues. Germline loops: CDR1 DFQATT, CDR2 SNEGSKA (reference sequence). V shed 3 bases and J shed 10 bases, with 16 bases lying between them. The CDR3 region is CSASTSLLGSPLHF. The CDR3 region has the DNA TGCAGTGCTAGTACATCCCTACTCGGGTCACCCCTCCACTTT.

This clonotype was counted between two and nine times. The chain recombines TRBV29-1 with TRBJ2-7, with TRBD2 identical over 8 bases. The germline V gene encodes CDR1 SQVTM and CDR2 ANQGSEA. V dropped 6 bases and J dropped 4; count of bases not matched to a gene: 2. The CDR3 is 11 residues long. The DNA for the CDR3 is TGCAGCGTCCAGCGGGAGTACGAGCAGTACTTC. It codes for CSVQREYEQYF.

There are many counts of this clonotype. The chain couples TRBV12-3 or TRBV12-4 to TRBJ2-1; 7 bases align to TRBD2. J gave up 5 bases and V 4 bases, and 11 bases lay outside the gene matches. CDR3 length: 16 amino acids. Here the CDR3 DNA reads TGTGCCAGCAGTTATAGTCCTGGACTAGGAAACAATGAGCAGTTCTTC. Translated: CASSYSPGLGNNEQFF.

The chain links TRBV10-2 to TRBJ2-1; possibly TRBD2 for D (6 bases). Germline V gene lookup returns CDR1 WSHSY and CDR2 SAAADI. The CDR3 sequence is 12 residues long. Trimming removed 7 bases from V and 10 bases from J, with 14 bases in between. In nucleotides, the CDR3 is TGCGCCAGCACCTCGGGAGAGAGGGAGCAGTTCTTC. Translation gives CASTSGEREQFF.

The sample holds a few counts of this clonotype. The genes are TRBV7-8 and TRBJ2-7; TRBD1 aligns across 10 bases. V lost 4 bases, J lost 1 base, and 13 bases stayed unmatched. Germline V CDR1 and CDR2: SGHVS, FQNEAQ. This CDR3 is built from 18 residues. Here the CDR3 DNA reads TGTGCCAGCAGCTCCCACCCCGAAACGGGACAGGGGTCCTACGAGCAGTACTTC. It is translated as CASSSHPETGQGSYEQYF.

The chain joins TRBV18 to TRBJ2-7; D possibly corresponds to TRBD1 (7 bases). CDR3 length equals 13 residues. Germline-derived CDR1 and CDR2 are KGHSH and LQKENI. V shed 2 bases and J shed 7 bases, with 12 bases lying between them. The DNA of the CDR3 is TGTGCCAGCTCACCATGGGACAGCGGGGAGCAGTACTTC. It specifies CASSPWDSGEQYF. The full variable domain, in which reference TRBV18 and TRBJ2-7 provide the parts outside the CDR3, is NAGVMQNPRHLVRRRGQEARLRCSPMKGHSHVYWYRQLPEEGLKFMVYLQKENIIDESGMPKERFSAEFPKEGPSILRIQQVVRGDSAAYFCASSPWDSGEQYFGPGTRLTVT.

This chain connects TRBV20-1 to TRBJ2-5, with D maybe TRBD2 (6 bases). Per the germline V gene, CDR1 is DFQATT and CDR2 is SNEGSKA (reference sequence). This CDR3 contains 14 residues. V was shortened by 8 bases and J by 0 bases, with 16 bases between the two germline ends. CDR3 sequence: CSIVSGTYQETQYF. CDR3 DNA sequence: TGCAGTATAGTATCCGGGACTTACCAAGAGACCCAGTACTTC.

This clonotype was counted at least ten times. V gene TRBV29-1 combines with J gene TRBJ2-5; 7 bases align to TRBD1. Germline V gene data show CDR1 as SQVTM and CDR2 as ANQGSEA. The CDR3 contains 12 residues. V was pared by 8 bases and J by 5 bases, with 8 bases of the junction left unmatched. The CDR3 nucleotides are TGCAGCCTCATGACAGGGACGGAGACCCAGTACTTC. Translation: CSLMTGTETQYF. The whole variable domain, filled in from reference TRBV29-1 and TRBJ2-5, reads SAVISQKPSRDICQRGTSLTIQCQVDSQVTMMFWYRQQPGQSLTLIATANQGSEATYESGFVIDKFPISRPNLTFSTLTVSNMSPEDSSIYLCSLMTGTETQYFGPGTRLLVL.

This clonotype was detected a few times. The chain employs TRBV19 and TRBJ2-7; 7 nucleotides agree with TRBD1. Trimming removed 5 bases from V and 6 bases from J; junction bases left unmatched: 10. Germline V gives CDR1 LNHDA, CDR2 SQIVND (reference sequence). The CDR3 consists of 14 residues. CDR3 in amino acids: CASSFDRVSAEQYF. Here the CDR3 DNA reads TGTGCCAGTAGTTTCGACAGGGTAAGCGCCGAGCAGTACTTC.

This clonotype came up many times. The CDR3 spells CASSQENVLGNEQFF. The CDR3 nucleotides read TGCGCCAGCAGCCAAGAGAACGTGTTGGGCAATGAGCAGTTCTTC. The chain recombines TRBV4-3 with TRBJ2-1; D is undetermined. Germline CDR1 and CDR2: LGHNA and YSLEER. This CDR3 region has 15 residues. V lost 0 bases, J lost 6 bases, and 12 bases lay in between.

The chain joins TRBV14 to TRBJ2-2; D may be TRBD1 or TRBD2 (5 bases each). This CDR3 contains 16 residues. V was trimmed by 4 bases and J by 2 bases, leaving 14 bases between them. The germline V gene has CDR1 SGHDN and CDR2 FVKESK. The chain's CDR3 is CASSPRDPLNTGELFF. In DNA, the CDR3 is TGTGCCAGCAGCCCCCGGGACCCTCTCAACACCGGGGAGCTGTTTTTT.

This clonotype was detected only a few times. The J gene is TRBJ2-1, the V gene TRBV12-2; the table's D call TRBD2 went unverified against the DNA. TRBV12-2 is flagged as a pseudogene. CDR3 length: 16 amino acids. This CDR3 is CASRSSRSQETNEQFF. In DNA, the CDR3 is TGTGCAAGTCGCTCCTCCCGCTCCCAGGAGACCAATGAGCAGTTCTTC.

The chain recombines TRBV11-2 with TRBJ2-5; 9 nucleotides match TRBD2. The CDR3 loop spans 15 amino acids. With 4 bases clipped from V and 5 bases from J, the junction kept 8 bases outside the gene matches. Germline V gene sequence: CDR1 SGHAT, CDR2 FQNNGV. The CDR3 protein is CASSSDSGGRETQYF. The CDR3 DNA reads TGTGCCAGCAGCTCAGATAGCGGGGGAAGGGAGACCCAGTACTTC.

This chain's CDR3 is CASSQDPPGNNEQFF. The CDR3 DNA sequence: TGCGCCAGCAGCCAAGATCCGCCCGGGAACAATGAGCAGTTCTTC. This rearrangement joins TRBV4-1 to TRBJ2-1, with D tentatively TRBD2 (5 bases). Trimming removed 0 bases at V and 5 bases at J, with 11 bases between. The V gene's germline CDR1 is MGHRA and CDR2 YSYEKL. The CDR3 contains 15 residues.

The chain uses TRBV7-9 and TRBJ2-1; 15 nucleotides agree with TRBD2. The V segment lost 7 bases and the J segment 7 bases; nucleotides outside the gene matches: 8. Looked up from germline, CDR1 is SEHNR and CDR2 is FQNEAQ (reference sequence). This CDR3 region has 16 residues. The CDR3 loop is CASNPSGTSGRNEQFF. As DNA, the CDR3 is TGTGCCAGCAACCCCTCCGGGACTAGCGGGAGGAATGAGCAGTTCTTC.

This clonotype was recorded a few times. This rearrangement joins TRBV5-1 to TRBJ2-2, with D hard to call. Trimming removed 4 bases from V and 1 base from J, with 11 bases in between. The CDR3 sequence is 15 residues long. Germline CDR1 is SGHRS and CDR2 is YFSETQ. The CDR3 region has the DNA TGCGCCAGCAGCCTACAGACGGTGAACACCGGGGAGCTGTTTTTT. Translated: CASSLQTVNTGELFF.

The chain couples TRBV5-1 to TRBJ2-3; 11 positions agree with TRBD2. This CDR3 is built from 18 residues. V shed 0 bases, J shed 6 bases, and the junction held 12 bases outside the gene matches. CDR1 and CDR2 from the germline V gene are SGHRS and YFSETQ. The CDR3 DNA reads TGCGCCAGCAGCTTGGGCCCCATTACTAGCGGGAGTTGGGATACGCAGTATTTT. It encodes CASSLGPITSGSWDTQYF.

This clonotype has only a few counts. The chain uses TRBV12-3 or TRBV12-4 and TRBJ2-5, with a possible D match to TRBD2 (5 bases). V lost 5 bases to trimming and J lost 5 bases, with 12 bases between them. The CDR3 is 13 amino acids. The CDR3 sequence is CASSKLGSETQYF. In nucleotides, the CDR3 is TGTGCCAGCAGTAAACTAGGTTCGGAGACCCAGTACTTC.

The chain couples TRBV7-9 to TRBJ1-2; D is possibly TRBD1 (6 bases). V was cut by 2 bases and J by 7 bases, with 11 bases left in between. Germline CDR1 and CDR2: SEHNR and FQNEAQ (reference sequence). There are 13 residues in the CDR3. The CDR3 is CASSLTGRGGYTF. DNA for the CDR3: TGTGCCAGCAGCTTAACAGGGAGGGGTGGCTACACCTTC.

This clonotype occurred a few times. The V call is TRBV6-5, the J call TRBJ2-7; 8 positions match TRBD1. The CDR3 is 12 residues long. J lost 12 bases, V lost 5 bases, and 9 bases had no gene match. The V gene's germline CDR1 is MNHEY and CDR2 SVGAGI. DNA of the CDR3: TGTGCCAGCAGTCCCGGGACAGGCAAGCCGTACTTC. As protein: CASSPGTGKPYF.

This clonotype showed up many times. V usage is TRBV20-1 and J usage is TRBJ1-1, with a weak D call TRBD1 (5 bases). Per germline, CDR1 DFQATT and CDR2 SNEGSKA (reference sequence). The CDR3 runs 15 residues. With 6 bases removed from V and 1 base from J, the gap between germline ends came to 18 bases. CDR3 bases: TGCAGTGCCCGCTCCGGGGGTAACAAGAACACTGAAGCTTTCTTT. This sequence encodes CSARSGGNKNTEAFF.

This rearrangement joins TRBV29-1 to TRBJ2-5; no firm D call. CDR1 and CDR2 (germline): SQVTM, ANQGSEA. Between the trimmed V and J ends, which lost 6 bases and 5 bases, there was a span of 13 bases. The CDR3 contains 12 residues. The CDR3 DNA sequence: TGCAGCGTCGGCCCGAACGGGGAGACCCAGTACTTC. This codes for CSVGPNGETQYF. Complete variable domain (other parts from reference TRBV29-1 and TRBJ2-5): SAVISQKPSRDICQRGTSLTIQCQVDSQVTMMFWYRQQPGQSLTLIATANQGSEATYESGFVIDKFPISRPNLTFSTLTVSNMSPEDSSIYLCSVGPNGETQYFGPGTRLLVL.

This sequence joins TRBV2 and TRBJ2-3, with a tentative D call TRBD1 (6 bases). The V end was cut by 7 bases, the J end by 4 bases, with 33 bases between. Germline lookup yields CDR1 SNHLY and CDR2 FYNNEI. CDR3 size: 20 residues. CDR3 loop: CASNTLLRGGIGGISDTQYF. CDR3 nucleotides: TGTGCCAGCAATACGCTCCTCAGAGGTGGAATAGGGGGTATCTCAGATACGCAGTATTTT.

This clonotype was observed many times. This rearrangement joins TRBV29-1 to TRBJ1-2, with TRBD1 identical over 12 bases. The CDR3 has 12 residues. Germline trimming cut 6 bases from V and 8 bases from J; bases unmatched to any gene: 4. Germline V lookup: CDR1 SQVTM, CDR2 ANQGSEA. CDR3 amino acids: CSVGDRGQGYTF. The CDR3 bases are TGCAGCGTAGGGGACAGGGGGCAGGGCTACACCTTC. Together with reference TRBV29-1 and TRBJ1-2, the CDR3 gives the full variable domain: SAVISQKPSRDICQRGTSLTIQCQVDSQVTMMFWYRQQPGQSLTLIATANQGSEATYESGFVIDKFPISRPNLTFSTLTVSNMSPEDSSIYLCSVGDRGQGYTFGSGTRLTVV.

The V gene is TRBV5-1, the J gene TRBJ1-1, with D unclear. The CDR3 is 14 amino acids. The V gene lost 2 bases and the J gene lost 6 bases, with 14 bases spanning the gap. Germline CDR1 reads SGHRS; CDR2 reads YFSETQ. CDR3 DNA: TGCGCCAGCAGCTTCCAGACGGGAGGAGCTGAAGCTTTCTTT. Residues: CASSFQTGGAEAFF.

The chain is built from TRBV7-2 and TRBJ2-5; D is unresolved. There are 13 residues in the CDR3. Trimming left V 5 bases short and J 2 bases short, with 9 bases between. Per the germline V gene, CDR1 is SGHTA and CDR2 is FQGNSA. This chain's CDR3 is CASSDRIQETQYF. Here the CDR3 DNA reads TGTGCCAGCAGCGACCGGATTCAAGAGACCCAGTACTTC.

The V call is TRBV11-2, the J call TRBJ1-2, with D unclear. Germline V lookup: CDR1 SGHAT, CDR2 FQNNGV. V lost 5 bases and J lost 4, with 11 bases in between. The CDR3 runs to 13 residues. CDR3 protein: CASSPGRIYGYTF. The CDR3 region has the DNA TGTGCCAGCAGCCCGGGTCGGATCTATGGCTACACCTTC.